These 12 T cell receptor beta chains were sequenced from one sample in a study of blood T cell repertoires in COVID-19. The data were produced by immunoSEQ multiplex PCR, yet TCRdb's version contains in-frame clones alone and is incomplete. The sample shows roughly 45,000 clones, about 92% of them seen only once. Sequencing was performed on peripheral blood. These receptors came from a man aged 55-75 years with COVID-19, enrolled during active disease.

The rearrangement links TRBV19 to TRBJ2-4, with D possibly being TRBD2 (5 bases). Germline assignment: CDR1 LNHDA and CDR2 SQIVND (reference sequence). The V end was cut by 5 bases, the J end by 7 bases, with 18 bases between. The CDR3 has 15 amino acids. The CDR3 is CASSSPWRGPNIQYF. The CDR3, as DNA: TGTGCCAGTAGTTCCCCTTGGAGAGGGCCGAACATTCAGTACTTC.

With respect to this clone: Sequence at one end of the junction differs from germline and may be a read error. V is TRBV2 and J is TRBJ1-6; 7 bases map to TRBD1. Germline assignment: CDR1 SNHLY and CDR2 FYNNEI. This CDR3 comprises 16 residues. Here the CDR3 DNA reads TGTGCCAGCAGCGAAGCTGGACAGGCCCATAATTCACCCCTCCACTTT. Translating gives CASSEAGQAHNSPLHF.

The chain joins TRBV28 to TRBJ1-5, with D unclear. Germline CDR1 is MDHEN and CDR2 is SYDVKM. The CDR3 has 12 residues. V lost 4 bases, J lost 2 bases, and 3 bases lay in between. The CDR3, as DNA: TGTGCCAGCAGTTCCGGCAATCAGCCCCAGCATTTT. Translating it yields CASSSGNQPQHF.

Only one count was recorded for this clone. The J gene is TRBJ2-7, the V gene TRBV4-1; D is unresolved. CDR1 is MGHRA, CDR2 YSYEKL, per germline. Trimming pared 0 bases from V and 9 bases from J, leaving 6 bases between. The CDR3 spans 11 residues. This chain's CDR3 is CASSQEAVQYF. CDR3 coding DNA: TGCGCCAGCAGCCAAGAGGCAGTGCAGTACTTC.

V gene TRBV13 combines with J gene TRBJ2-2, with TRBD2 identical over 11 bases. Unmatched junction bases numbered 4, after V lost 5 bases and J lost 5 bases. Germline V gives CDR1 PRHDT, CDR2 FYEKMQ (reference sequence). CDR3 length: 15 residues. The CDR3 coding sequence is TGTGCCAGCAGCATAGCGGGGGGGCCTACCGGGGAGCTGTTTTTT. Protein: CASSIAGGPTGELFF.

The chain couples TRBV6-5 to TRBJ2-5; TRBD2 might be the D (6 bases). Germline values: CDR1 MNHEY, CDR2 SVGAGI. With 3 bases removed from V and 5 bases from J, the gap between germline ends came to 10 bases. The CDR3 contains 13 residues. The CDR3 protein is CASSYDRGETQYF. For the CDR3, the DNA is TGTGCCAGCAGTTATGACCGGGGGGAGACCCAGTACTTC.

This chain links TRBV27 with TRBJ2-3; D possibly corresponds to TRBD2 (5 bases). The ends were cut back, 6 bases at V and 4 bases at J, with 17 bases in the middle. Germline V CDR1 and CDR2: MNHEY, SMNVEV (reference sequence). The CDR3 loop spans 15 amino acids. CDR3 residues: CASRLTVYGADTQYF. CDR3 in DNA: TGTGCCAGCAGGCTAACAGTTTACGGGGCAGATACGCAGTATTTT.

This chain joins TRBV29-1 and TRBJ2-2; 9 bases fit TRBD1. In germline, CDR1 is SQVTM, CDR2 ANQGSEA. The V gene end was trimmed by 6 bases and the J gene end by 1 base; junction bases not matched to a gene: 6. This CDR3 is 15 amino acids long. As DNA, the CDR3 is TGCAGCGTCAGGACGGGACAGGGGAACACCGGGGAGCTGTTTTTT. It yields the protein CSVRTGQGNTGELFF.

V gene TRBV9 combines with J gene TRBJ1-4; D gene uncertain. Per the germline V gene, CDR1 is SGDLS and CDR2 is YYNGEE. This CDR3 spans 14 amino acids. Trimming removed 4 bases at V and 7 bases at J, with 14 bases between. CDR3 sequence reads: CASSLRGEGEKLFF. The CDR3 nucleotides read TGTGCCAGCAGCCTCCGCGGGGAGGGTGAAAAACTGTTTTTT.

In its sample, this clone was seen once. This chain connects TRBV7-2 to TRBJ2-7, with no clear D. V was clipped by 5 bases and J by 3 bases, with 8 bases between them. Germline V gene sequence: CDR1 SGHTA, CDR2 FQGNSA. The CDR3 loop spans 12 amino acids. CDR3 nucleotide sequence: TGTGCCAGCAGCCCCGGTTACTACGAGCAGTACTTC. Residues: CASSPGYYEQYF. The full variable domain, with the rest looked up from reference TRBV7-2 and TRBJ2-7, is GAGVSQSPSNKVTEKGKDVELRCDPISGHTALYWYRQSLGQGLEFLIYFQGNSAPDKSGLPSDRFSAERTGGSVSTLTIQRTQQEDSAVYLCASSPGYYEQYFGPGTRLTVT.

The rearrangement uses TRBV27 and TRBJ2-7; 9 nucleotides align to TRBD1. This CDR3 comprises 16 residues. V shed 6 bases, J shed 3 bases, and the junction held 12 bases outside the gene matches. Germline V CDR1 and CDR2: MNHEY, SMNVEV (reference sequence). The CDR3 nucleotides read TGTGCCAGCAGCCGTGATTTAACAGGGGGCCACTACGAGCAGTACTTC. Translation gives CASSRDLTGGHYEQYF.

The V gene is TRBV30, the J gene TRBJ2-7; D is possibly TRBD2 (6 bases). Trimming left V 6 bases short and J 0 bases short, with 12 bases between. This CDR3 region has 13 residues. Germline lookup yields CDR1 GTSNPN and CDR2 SVGIG (reference sequence). CDR3 nucleotides: TGTGCCTGCACCGGGACTGTCTCCTACGAGCAGTACTTC. Residues: CACTGTVSYEQYF.